This T cell receptor beta chain was identified during a study of chemoradiotherapy in HPV16-positive cancers (dated by TCRdb to the early 2020s). About the full investigation: Functional T-cell assays on cells from a couple of HPV16-positive patients defined candidate HPV-specific T-cell clones and common TCR motifs. The candidate HPV-specific TCRs and motifs were subsequently tracked in TCR repertoires obtained from approximately 86 patients with HPV-related cancers. The study set out to ask whether T-cell immunity against the HPV oncoproteins E6 and E7 changes over the course of chemoradiotherapy and whether that immunity affects survival.

Beyond this particular receptor, the publication reports: In HPV16-positive patients, expansion of HPV-responsive T cells during chemoradiotherapy was found to be associated with improved recurrence-free survival. The functional definition of HPV-specific T cells came from only a couple of HPV16-positive patients, and the survival association was reported for HPV16-positive patients. Expansion of candidate HPV-specific clones and E7-related TCR motifs was observed in the tumor microenvironment during treatment, whereas no such expansion was observed for non-HPV-specific T cells.

The library relied on the immunoSEQ multiplex PCR assay. TCRdb took over this immuneACCESS table, retaining in-frame rearrangements with V and J assigned. Such tables are incomplete; in checked studies, under half of the missing clones stem from an unresolved V gene, and the remainder is unexplained. A total of approximately 1,300 clones appear in this sample, roughly nine tenths of them only once. The ten largest clones represent about 2.2% of the sample. About this clone: This clone's antigen is unknown. No base qualities exist here, and no much larger clone lies one base off it.

Because repertoires were sampled repeatedly during chemoradiotherapy, clonal expansion in the tumor microenvironment could be followed. The material was tumor tissue, obtained from a patient who underwent chemoradiotherapy. The receptor was derived from a human donor with HPV-associated anogenital cancer.

The CDR3 reads CACFNYGYTF. The base sequence is TGTGCCTGCTTTAACTATGGCTACACCTTC. The sequence links TRBV6-6 to TRBJ1-2; there is no confident call for the D gene. V and J are truncated by 11 bases and 1 base respectively, leaving an intervening sequence of 5 bases. Spanning cysteine to phenylalanine, the CDR3 consists of 10 amino acids. Just CDR3 DNA is preserved here, 30 bases in frame from base 1. CDR1 and CDR2 were assigned from the germline V gene (reference sequence) as MNHNY and SVGAGI.